Listed here are 19 T cell receptor beta chains from one sample, sequenced in a study of siplizumab effects on memory and regulatory T cells. The data were produced by immunoSEQ multiplex PCR, yet TCRdb's version contains in-frame clones alone and is incomplete. The sample contains more than 60,000 clones, 93% of which appear only once. The sample comprised CD8+ T cells sorted from blood. Receptors were obtained from a human donor in good health.

The chain carries TRBV9 and TRBJ1-3; 8 bases agree with TRBD1. V lost 3 bases to trimming and J lost 4 bases; unmatched junction nucleotides: 9. Germline V gene sequence: CDR1 SGDLS, CDR2 YYNGEE. The length of the CDR3 is 16 residues. The CDR3 nucleotides are TGTGCCAGCAGCGGAGACCCCCGGACAGGGGGAAACACCATATATTTT. This translates into CASSGDPRTGGNTIYF.

This chain links TRBV9 with TRBJ2-3, with D tentatively TRBD1 or TRBD2 (7 bases each). Per the germline V gene, CDR1 is SGDLS and CDR2 is YYNGEE. V was clipped by 4 bases and J by 7 bases, with 25 bases between them. The CDR3 sequence is 17 residues long. The CDR3 nucleotides are TGTGCCAGCAGCAAGGGGGCGGAAGCGGGGAGGGGGAATACGCAGTATTTT. Protein product: CASSKGAEAGRGNTQYF.

V is TRBV19 and J is TRBJ1-2; no definite D call. The V end was cut by 7 bases, the J end by 5 bases, with 11 bases between. There are 12 residues in the CDR3. Germline loops: CDR1 LNHDA, CDR2 SQIVND (reference sequence). The CDR3 sequence: CASISGVYGYTF. The DNA of the CDR3 is TGTGCCAGTATCAGTGGTGTGTATGGCTACACCTTC.

This chain uses TRBV16 with TRBJ2-6, with 11 bases fitting TRBD1. CDR3 size: 17 residues. From germline, CDR1 is KGHSY and CDR2 FQNENV. V lost 7 bases and J lost 1; bases outside the gene matches: 6. CDR3: CASTGQGARSGANVLTF. The CDR3 DNA reads as TGTGCCAGCACTGGACAGGGGGCGAGGTCTGGGGCCAACGTCCTGACTTTC.

V usage is TRBV9 and J usage is TRBJ2-3, with TRBD1 as a possible D gene (5 bases). The CDR3 contains 15 residues. The germline CDR1 and CDR2 sequences are SGDLS and YYNGEE. V was shortened by 1 base and J by 2 bases, with 11 bases between the two germline ends. CDR3 nucleotide sequence: TGTGCCAGCAGCGTATATGGCAGGGACACAGATACGCAGTATTTT. This translates into CASSVYGRDTDTQYF.

This clone is a singleton in its sample. This chain uses TRBV5-6 with TRBJ2-1; D gene uncertain. V was cut by 5 bases and J by 10 bases, with 22 bases left in between. The germline gives CDR1 SGHDT, CDR2 YYEEEE. The CDR3 runs 15 residues. CDR3 in DNA: TGTGCCAGCAGTTCGTACTTGGTGGGTCAGCGCGAGCAGTTCTTC. Amino acids: CASSSYLVGQREQFF.

V is TRBV7-2 and J is TRBJ2-2, with 11 bases lining up with TRBD2. CDR1 is SGHTA, CDR2 FQGNSA, per germline. With 1 base clipped from V and 9 bases from J, the junction kept 13 bases outside the gene matches. The CDR3 contains 18 residues. CDR3 sequence: CASSLEEGLAAEGWELFF. As DNA, the CDR3 is TGTGCCAGCAGCTTAGAGGAGGGACTAGCGGCCGAGGGGTGGGAGCTGTTTTTT. Filled out from reference TRBV7-2 and TRBJ2-2, the complete variable domain reads GAGVSQSPSNKVTEKGKDVELRCDPISGHTALYWYRQSLGQGLEFLIYFQGNSAPDKSGLPSDRFSAERTGGSVSTLTIQRTQQEDSAVYLCASSLEEGLAAEGWELFFGEGSRLTVL.

The chain joins TRBV5-4 to TRBJ2-7; D is uncertain. The CDR3 has 13 amino acids. The V end lost 4 bases, the J end lost 0 bases, and 8 bases lay between the germline ends. The germline CDR1 and CDR2 sequences are SGHNT and YYREEE (reference sequence). The CDR3 DNA sequence: TGTGCCAGCAGCCCGCCGAGCTCCTACGAGCAGTACTTC. Translating it yields CASSPPSSYEQYF.

The chain recombines TRBV7-4 with TRBJ1-1; D not certain. V gave up 5 bases and J gave up 4 bases, with 5 bases separating them. Germline-derived CDR1 and CDR2 are SGHVT and SQSDAQ. The CDR3 consists of 11 residues. The CDR3 protein is CASSRTTEAFF. CDR3 bases: TGTGCCAGCAGCCGGACCACTGAAGCTTTCTTT.

The chain links TRBV11-2 to TRBJ1-5; the D gene is possibly TRBD1 (5 bases). Germline CDR1 reads SGHAT; CDR2 reads FQNNGV. Trimming took 3 bases from V and 6 from J, leaving 9 bases between them. This CDR3 has 13 amino acids. The CDR3 region has the DNA TGTGCCAGCAGCTTGGGGGGGTTTCAGCCCCAGCATTTT. Its translation is CASSLGGFQPQHF.

J is TRBJ2-5 and V is TRBV9; D is uncertain. The CDR3 consists of 14 residues. Germline-derived CDR1 and CDR2 are SGDLS and YYNGEE. Trimming removed 1 base from V and 1 base from J, with 8 bases in between. The CDR3 region has the DNA TGTGCCAGCAGCGTACTGGGCAGCCAAGAGACCCAGTACTTC. Translating gives CASSVLGSQETQYF.

This rearrangement joins TRBV27 to TRBJ1-5; D is ambiguous. The CDR3 is 12 amino acids. Trimming stripped 3 bases from V and 3 bases from J, with 3 bases between. The germline V gene encodes CDR1 MNHEY and CDR2 SMNVEV (reference sequence). DNA for the CDR3: TGTGCCAGCAGTTTCTTCAATCAGCCCCAGCATTTT. The encoded protein is CASSFFNQPQHF.

In its sample, this clone was seen once. V usage is TRBV6-4 and J usage is TRBJ2-1; 8 nucleotides agree with TRBD1. This CDR3 contains 13 residues. CDR1 is MRHNA, CDR2 SNTAGT, per germline. Trimming cost V 10 bases and J 6 bases; bases outside gene matches: 8. CDR3 DNA sequence: TGTGCCACCCAGACAGGGGAAGGCAATGAGCAGTTCTTC. It is translated as CATQTGEGNEQFF.

This clone is a singleton in its sample. The chain joins TRBV27 to TRBJ1-4, with D possibly matching TRBD1 (5 bases). CDR1 and CDR2 from the germline V gene are MNHEY and SMNVEV (reference sequence). The V and J ends lost 6 bases and 3 bases respectively, with 17 bases between them. This CDR3 is built from 16 residues. The CDR3 DNA is TGTGCCAGCAGGGGCAGGGAAAATTCCCCTAATGAAAAACTGTTTTTT. This translates into CASRGRENSPNEKLFF.

This chain joins TRBV5-5 and TRBJ1-4, with D perhaps matching TRBD1 (6 bases). V lost 0 bases and J 5 bases, leaving 11 bases between the germline ends. The CDR3 covers 15 residues. CDR1 is SGHKS, CDR2 YYEKEE, per germline (reference sequence). The CDR3: CASSLAWTVNEKLFF. The CDR3 coding sequence is TGTGCCAGCAGCTTGGCCTGGACAGTCAATGAAAAACTGTTTTTT. Filled out from reference TRBV5-5 and TRBJ1-4, the complete variable domain reads DAGVTQSPTHLIKTRGQQVTLRCSPISGHKSVSWYQQVLGQGPQFIFQYYEKEERGRGNFPDRFSARQFPNYSSELNVNALLLGDSALYLCASSLAWTVNEKLFFGSGTQLSVL.

V gene TRBV10-1 combines with J gene TRBJ2-1; 11 bases are a match to TRBD2. The CDR3 has 16 amino acids. The V segment lost 8 bases and the J segment 9 bases; nucleotides outside the gene matches: 15. CDR1 is WNHNN and CDR2 is SYGVQD in the germline V gene (reference sequence). CDR3: CASPKASGGSWGEQFF. CDR3 nucleotides: TGCGCCAGCCCTAAAGCTAGCGGGGGGTCCTGGGGTGAGCAGTTCTTC.

The chain carries TRBV5-6 and TRBJ1-2, with TRBD1 matching 8 bases. With 3 bases clipped from V and 5 bases from J, the junction kept 12 bases outside the gene matches. There are 16 residues in the CDR3. Germline V CDR1 and CDR2: SGHDT, YYEEEE. The CDR3 reads CASSSNLQGAIYGYTF. The CDR3 DNA reads TGTGCCAGCAGCTCAAATCTCCAGGGGGCGATTTATGGCTACACCTTC.

The rearrangement links TRBV6-5 to TRBJ1-1; D not resolved. CDR1 and CDR2 from the germline V gene are MNHEY and SVGAGI. V lost 0 bases and J lost 0, with 8 bases in between. The CDR3 runs to 15 residues. CDR3 residues: CASSYSRPMNTEAFF. Here the CDR3 DNA reads TGTGCCAGCAGTTACTCGAGGCCTATGAACACTGAAGCTTTCTTT.

In nucleotides, the CDR3 is TGTGCCAGCAGCCCCGGGACAGGGGGCACAGATACGCAGTATTTT. Translating gives CASSPGTGGTDTQYF. The rearrangement links TRBV7-8 to TRBJ2-3; 10 bases line up with TRBD1. Unmatched junction bases numbered 3, after V lost 5 bases and J lost 1 base. The CDR3 loop spans 15 amino acids. In germline, CDR1 is SGHVS, CDR2 FQNEAQ.